This T cell receptor (beta chain) was observed in a study of cytomegalovirus exposure and HLA in healthy donors. Study-wide findings and caveats: Per a later analysis, about 15,000 TCR beta sequences showed association with HLA alleles at 0.05 false discovery rate. An ancestry cluster, one associated with Asian ancestry, reportedly showed fewer N-insertions than the roughly 670-donor mean in a later analysis.

This clone has a handful of counts. Its antigen is not identified. CDR3 length equals 13 residues. V was shortened by 4 bases and J by 6 bases, with 12 bases between the two germline ends. The V gene's germline CDR1 is SQVTM and CDR2 ANQGSEA. Primers for the PCR totalled 60 Vbeta and 13 Jbeta. The table came from immunoSEQ multiplex PCR; TCRdb's copy has only in-frame clones and leaves some out. The data contain about 160,000 clones, 60% to 80% of them seen just once; the ten biggest clones take up under 1.5%. V usage is TRBV29-1 and J usage is TRBJ2-2; no reliable D call. This sequence originates from a man between 60 and 75 years old in good health and CMV-seronegative. What was sequenced was PBMCs. The CDR3 reads CSVGLVSAGELFF. CDR3 DNA: TGCAGCGTTGGTCTGGTGAGCGCCGGGGAGCTGTTTTTT.